Included here is one T cell receptor beta chain sequence, with context. This sample is drawn from a study of cytomegalovirus exposure and HLA in healthy donors. Germline V lookup: CDR1 MDHEN, CDR2 SYDVKM. Trimming stripped 2 bases from V and 9 bases from J, with 8 bases between. This CDR3 is built from 11 residues. Data came from immunoSEQ multiplex PCR; TCRdb stores just in-frame clones and leaves some out. The sample includes some 350,000 clones, around 90% of them seen just once. V usage is TRBV28 and J usage is TRBJ2-7; D not resolved. The sample taken for sequencing was PBMCs. The TCR originated in a woman aged 25 to 45 in good health and CMV-seropositive. CDR3 DNA: TGTGCCAGCAGTTTACCCCCCATGCAGTACTTC. This sequence encodes CASSLPPMQYF.